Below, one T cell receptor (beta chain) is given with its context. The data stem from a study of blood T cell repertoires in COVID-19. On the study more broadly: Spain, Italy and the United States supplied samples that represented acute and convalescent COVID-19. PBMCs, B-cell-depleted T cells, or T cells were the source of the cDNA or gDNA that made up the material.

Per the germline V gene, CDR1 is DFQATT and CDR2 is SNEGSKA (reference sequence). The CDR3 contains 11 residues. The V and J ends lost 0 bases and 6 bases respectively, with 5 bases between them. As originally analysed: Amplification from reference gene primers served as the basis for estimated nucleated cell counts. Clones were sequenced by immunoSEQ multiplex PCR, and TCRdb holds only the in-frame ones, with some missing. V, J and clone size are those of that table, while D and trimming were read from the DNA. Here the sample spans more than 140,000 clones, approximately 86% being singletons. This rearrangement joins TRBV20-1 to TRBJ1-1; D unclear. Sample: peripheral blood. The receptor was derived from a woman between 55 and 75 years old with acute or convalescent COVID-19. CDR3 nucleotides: TGCAGTGCTAGAGATATTCCTGAAGCTTTCTTT. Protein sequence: CSARDIPEAFF.